This T cell receptor beta chain was recovered during a study of identical twins. Study outcomes and limitations: Where beta out-of-frame sequences were concerned, excess twin sharing was weaker. Out-of-frame TCR alpha sharing in monozygotic twins exceeded recombination model predictions. Insertions were fewer in abundant cord blood beta clonotypes, whereas memory repertoires showed none of this pattern.

TCRdb reprocessed the 5' RACE reads via MiXCR and lists one record per CDR3 protein. The sample yields around 1.7 million distinct CDR3 sequences, less than 40% seen once. Healthy Caucasians provided all donations. This clonotype has a handful of counts. What it binds is unknown. The receptor comes from a newborn girl in good health. The sequenced material came from cord blood.

The chain's CDR3 is CASSEGRVRQPQHF. DNA for the CDR3: TGTGCCAGCAGTGAAGGAAGGGTCAGGCAGCCCCAGCATTTT. The V call is TRBV2, the J call TRBJ1-5, with D unclear. V was trimmed by 1 base and J by 7 bases, leaving 11 bases between them. The CDR3 spans 14 residues. Germline-derived CDR1 and CDR2 are SNHLY and FYNNEI. The whole variable domain, remainder taken from reference TRBV2 and TRBJ1-5, is EPEVTQTPSHQVTQMGQEVILRCVPISNHLYFYWYRQILGQKVEFLVSFYNNEISEKSEIFDDQFSVERPDGSNFTLKIRSTKLEDSAMYFCASSEGRVRQPQHFGDGTRLSIL.